The 23 T cell receptor beta chains listed next were all sequenced from one sample in a study of T cell repertoires in cytomegalovirus infection. Each CDR3 protein gets one entry after TCRdb re-called the reads with MiXCR. The repertoire holds 830,000 or so distinct CDR3 sequences, with 32% as singletons. No antigen is known for these receptors. Sample: cultured CD8+ T cells from PBMCs, taken from culture after CMV antigen stimulation. The receptors here all came from a human donor in good health (CMV status not recorded). Some clones in this sample may be carry-over from other donors' samples.

This clonotype was recorded many times. This chain connects TRBV27 to TRBJ2-1; 10 nucleotides line up with TRBD2. CDR1 is MNHEY, CDR2 SMNVEV, per germline (reference sequence). This CDR3 is 16 amino acids long. V lost 3 bases and J lost 2; bases outside the gene matches: 4. This chain's CDR3 is CASSFRTSGAYNEQFF. CDR3 DNA: TGTGCCAGCAGTTTTCGGACTAGCGGAGCCTACAATGAGCAGTTCTTC.

Only a few counts were recorded for this clonotype. J is TRBJ2-1 and V is TRBV20-1, with TRBD2 matching over 14 bases. Germline assignment: CDR1 DFQATT and CDR2 SNEGSKA (reference sequence). Germline trimming cut 0 bases from V and 4 bases from J; bases unmatched to any gene: 11. The CDR3 covers 19 residues. The chain's CDR3 is CSARDRTSGGLHTYNEQFF. The CDR3 DNA follows: TGCAGTGCTAGAGATAGGACTAGCGGGGGGCTTCACACGTACAATGAGCAGTTCTTC.

The chain employs TRBV28 and TRBJ1-2, with D hard to call. The germline V gene has CDR1 MDHEN and CDR2 SYDVKM. The V gene lost 1 base and the J gene lost 0 bases, with 15 bases spanning the gap. The CDR3 extends over 17 amino acids. Here the CDR3 reads CASSLLFRVPANYGYTF. The DNA for the CDR3 is TGTGCCAGCAGTTTATTGTTCCGGGTCCCAGCTAACTATGGCTACACCTTC.

This clonotype came up a few times. This rearrangement joins TRBV12-3 or TRBV12-4 to TRBJ1-1; no clear D gene. The CDR3 loop spans 14 amino acids. With 6 bases removed from V and 4 bases from J, the gap between germline ends came to 15 bases. CDR3 loop: CASRAGPRGTEAFF. DNA for the CDR3: TGTGCCAGCAGAGCCGGGCCCCGGGGCACTGAAGCTTTCTTT.

This sequence joins TRBV19 and TRBJ1-2; no clear D gene. This CDR3 spans 13 amino acids. Germline V lookup: CDR1 LNHDA, CDR2 SQIVND (reference sequence). The V and J ends lost 8 bases and 4 bases respectively, with 14 bases between them. The DNA for the CDR3 is TGTGCCAGTTTCGACGTTACTCTCTATGGCTACACCTTC. Residues: CASFDVTLYGYTF.

In the case of this clonotype: This sequence may be a read error, since a much larger clone differs from it by one base. V and J are TRBV7-6 and TRBJ2-5; the match to TRBD1 covers 7 bases. Germline V gene sequence: CDR1 SGHVS, CDR2 FNYEAQ. The CDR3 runs 15 residues. The CDR3 sequence is CANSLLRQGGETQYF. CDR3 coding DNA: TGTGCCAACAGCTTATTGAGACAGGGCGGGGAGACCCAGTACTTC.

V usage is TRBV5-5 and J usage is TRBJ2-2; tentatively, D is TRBD2 (6 bases). With 7 bases removed from V and 0 bases from J, the gap between germline ends came to 13 bases. Germline V gives CDR1 SGHKS, CDR2 YYEKEE (reference sequence). The length of the CDR3 is 15 residues. The CDR3 spells CASGPGLANTGELFF. In DNA, the CDR3 is TGTGCCAGCGGCCCGGGACTGGCGAACACCGGGGAGCTGTTTTTT.

This clonotype was observed a few times. The gene calls are TRBV4-1 and TRBJ2-7; 8 nucleotides line up with TRBD2. Germline assignment: CDR1 MGHRA and CDR2 YSYEKL. CDR3 size: 15 residues. Losses at the gene ends were 1 base for V and 3 bases for J; bases not matched to a gene: 5. CDR3 DNA sequence: TGCGCCAGCAGCCAAGTTTGGACTAGCAACTACGAGCAGTACTTC. It codes for CASSQVWTSNYEQYF.

CDR3: CAGNWGAGTEAFF. As DNA, the CDR3 is TGTGCAGGAAATTGGGGGGCAGGTACTGAAGCTTTCTTT. V and J are TRBV7-9 and TRBJ1-1; tentatively, D is TRBD1 (6 bases). CDR1 is SEHNR and CDR2 is FQNEAQ in the germline V gene (reference sequence). The CDR3 runs to 13 residues.

This clonotype has a handful of counts. The chain couples TRBV7-4 to TRBJ2-5, with D perhaps matching TRBD2 (6 bases). V gave up 6 bases and J gave up 3 bases, with 20 bases separating them. There are 16 residues in the CDR3. CDR1 is SGHVT and CDR2 is SQSDAQ in the germline V gene. The CDR3 DNA is TGTGCCAGCAGTCCCTTTGGTGGGGGGATAAAAGAGACCCAGTACTTC. This gives the protein CASSPFGGGIKETQYF.

This clonotype showed up many times. This sequence joins TRBV12-3 or TRBV12-4 and TRBJ1-5; the D is unclear. The V end lost 6 bases, the J end lost 1 base, and 10 bases lay between the germline ends. This CDR3 has 14 amino acids. The CDR3, as DNA: TGTGCCAGCAGCTTAACCAGCAGCAATCAGCCCCAGCATTTT. It translates to CASSLTSSNQPQHF.

This clonotype has just a few counts. The genes are TRBV6-1 and TRBJ2-7; D may be TRBD1 or TRBD2 (5 bases each). The ends were cut back, 6 bases at V and 3 bases at J, with 9 bases in the middle. The CDR3 contains 12 residues. Per the germline V gene, CDR1 is MNHNS and CDR2 is SASEGT. CDR3 in amino acids: CASSGAGYEQYF. The CDR3 coding sequence is TGTGCCAGCAGCGGGGCGGGCTACGAGCAGTACTTC.

This chain links TRBV6-1 with TRBJ2-3; D is tentatively TRBD1 or TRBD2 (5 bases each). The germline V gene has CDR1 MNHNS and CDR2 SASEGT. This CDR3 is 17 amino acids long. V was pared by 2 bases and J by 2 bases, with 17 bases between. The CDR3 nucleotides read TGTGCCAGCAGTGAATTAGCGACGGGACGCTCCACAGATACGCAGTATTTT. Residues: CASSELATGRSTDTQYF.

The V gene is TRBV19, the J gene TRBJ2-1, with 16 positions matching TRBD2. Per the germline V gene, CDR1 is LNHDA and CDR2 is SQIVND (reference sequence). The CDR3 has 22 residues. Germline trimming cut 5 bases from V and 4 bases from J; bases unmatched to any gene: 20. The CDR3 DNA sequence: TGTGCCAGTAGTCAAGGACAACCGGGACTAGCGGGGGGGATTGATTGGTACAATGAGCAGTTCTTC. This codes for CASSQGQPGLAGGIDWYNEQFF.

This clonotype turned up a few times. The V and J genes are TRBV2 and TRBJ2-2, with 9 bases identical to TRBD2. Germline V gives CDR1 SNHLY, CDR2 FYNNEI. After removal of 7 bases from V and 0 bases from J, the junction contained 12 bases not matched to a gene. This CDR3 contains 18 residues. CDR3 amino acids: CASTTLSGGPTNTGELFF. The CDR3 DNA reads TGTGCCAGCACCACTTTGAGCGGGGGGCCGACGAACACCGGGGAGCTGTTTTTT.

This chain connects TRBV27 to TRBJ2-7; D possibly corresponds to TRBD2 (5 bases). Germline V lookup: CDR1 MNHEY, CDR2 SMNVEV (reference sequence). Trimming shortened V by 3 bases and J by 4 bases, and 13 bases separated the two germline ends. The CDR3 sequence is 14 residues long. The CDR3 sequence is CASSLASFVYEQYF. CDR3 nucleotides: TGTGCCAGCAGTTTGGCTAGCTTTGTTTACGAGCAGTACTTC.

This chain joins TRBV7-9 and TRBJ2-7, with 9 positions matching TRBD1. CDR3 size: 13 residues. The germline V gene has CDR1 SEHNR and CDR2 FQNEAQ (reference sequence). The J segment lost 6 bases and the V segment lost 6 bases, leaving 6 bases of the junction unmatched. As DNA, the CDR3 is TGTGCCAGCAGGATTGAGGGACAGGGCGAGCAGTACTTC. This encodes CASRIEGQGEQYF.

The V gene is TRBV2, the J gene TRBJ1-2; tentative D call: TRBD1 (5 bases). This CDR3 spans 12 amino acids. Germline lookup yields CDR1 SNHLY and CDR2 FYNNEI. V was shortened by 8 bases and J by 6 bases, with 13 bases between the two germline ends. DNA for the CDR3: TGTGCCAGCCCCTCAGGGCTAGATGGCTACACCTTC. Translated, it gives CASPSGLDGYTF.

A word on this clonotype: Being one base from a much bigger clone, this may be a read error. The chain links TRBV27 to TRBJ2-3; 10 nucleotides match TRBD2. The CDR3 has 15 residues. Trimming cost V 4 bases and J 4 bases; bases outside gene matches: 5. Germline CDR1 reads MNHEY; CDR2 reads SMNVEV (reference sequence). This CDR3 reads CASSWASGGSDTQYF. The CDR3 DNA reads as TGTGCCAGCAGTTGGGCTAGCGGGGGCTCAGATACGCAGTATTTT.

This clonotype appeared a few times. This rearrangement joins TRBV5-6 to TRBJ1-1; 7 bases map to TRBD1. Trimming at V came to 4 bases and at J to 6 bases, leaving 9 bases not matched to a gene. This CDR3 has 14 residues. Germline V lookup: CDR1 SGHDT, CDR2 YYEEEE. The CDR3 DNA reads TGTGCCAGCAGCCTCGACAGGGACCGTGCTGAAGCTTTCTTT. It specifies CASSLDRDRAEAFF.

This clonotype was recorded many times. V and J are TRBV27 and TRBJ2-3; 13 nucleotides line up with TRBD2. The germline CDR1 and CDR2 sequences are MNHEY and SMNVEV (reference sequence). The V gene end was trimmed by 6 bases and the J gene end by 4 bases; junction bases not matched to a gene: 4. The CDR3 contains 15 residues. This chain's CDR3 is CASSLLAGGPDTQYF. CDR3 DNA sequence: TGTGCCAGCAGCTTACTAGCGGGGGGGCCAGATACGCAGTATTTT.

This clonotype has just a few counts. The chain carries TRBV19 and TRBJ1-2; TRBD1 matches 8 bases. Germline V gene lookup returns CDR1 LNHDA and CDR2 SQIVND (reference sequence). V lost 5 bases and J lost 8; bases outside the gene matches: 13. This CDR3 contains 15 residues. The CDR3 DNA follows: TGTGCCAGTAGTGCCTGGACAGGGAGCACCGACGGCTACACCTTC. This gives the protein CASSAWTGSTDGYTF.

Only a few counts were recorded for this clonotype. The chain links TRBV6-7 to TRBJ2-4, with 11 bases identical to TRBD1. TRBV6-7 is sorted into the ORF group, with uncertain function. With 2 bases clipped from V and 1 base from J, the junction kept 4 bases outside the gene matches. The CDR3 consists of 17 residues. CDR3 in amino acids: CASSYRTGGAAKNIQYF. The CDR3 coding sequence is TGTGCCAGCAGTTACCGGACAGGGGGCGCCGCCAAAAACATTCAGTACTTC.